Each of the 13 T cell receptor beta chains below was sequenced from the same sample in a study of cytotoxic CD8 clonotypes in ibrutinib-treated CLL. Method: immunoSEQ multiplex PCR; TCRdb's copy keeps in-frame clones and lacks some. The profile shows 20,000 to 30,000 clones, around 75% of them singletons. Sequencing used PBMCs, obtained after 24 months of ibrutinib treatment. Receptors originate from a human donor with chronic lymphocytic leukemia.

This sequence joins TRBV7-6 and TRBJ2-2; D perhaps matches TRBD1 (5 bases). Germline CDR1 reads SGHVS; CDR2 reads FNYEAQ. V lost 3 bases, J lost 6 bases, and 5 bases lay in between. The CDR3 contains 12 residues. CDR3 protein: CASSLGPGELFF. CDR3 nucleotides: TGTGCCAGCAGCTTGGGGCCCGGGGAGCTGTTTTTT.

The CDR3 protein is CSARDGYGYTF. CDR3 nucleotide sequence: TGCAGTGCCAGGGATGGCTATGGCTACACCTTC. The J gene is TRBJ1-2, the V gene TRBV20-1; maybe TRBD1 (5 bases). The CDR3 loop spans 11 amino acids. Germline V gene sequence: CDR1 DFQATT, CDR2 SNEGSKA (reference sequence). V gave up 6 bases and J gave up 4 bases, with 9 bases separating them.

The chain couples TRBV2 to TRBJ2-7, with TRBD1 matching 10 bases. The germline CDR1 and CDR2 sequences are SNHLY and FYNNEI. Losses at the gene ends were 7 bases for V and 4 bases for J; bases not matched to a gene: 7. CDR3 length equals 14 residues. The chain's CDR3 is CASIGTGVGYEQYF. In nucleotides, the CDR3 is TGTGCCAGCATTGGGACAGGGGTCGGTTACGAGCAGTACTTC.

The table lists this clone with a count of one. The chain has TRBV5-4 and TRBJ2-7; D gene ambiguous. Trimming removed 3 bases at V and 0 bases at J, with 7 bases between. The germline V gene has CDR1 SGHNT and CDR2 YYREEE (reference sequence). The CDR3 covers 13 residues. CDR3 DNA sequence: TGTGCCAGCAGCTCTACCTCCTCCTACGAGCAGTACTTC. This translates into CASSSTSSYEQYF. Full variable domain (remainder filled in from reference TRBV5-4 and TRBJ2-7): ETGVTQSPTHLIKTRGQQVTLRCSSQSGHNTVSWYQQALGQGPQFIFQYYREEENGRGNFPPRFSGLQFPNYSSELNVNALELDDSALYLCASSSTSSYEQYFGPGTRLTVT.

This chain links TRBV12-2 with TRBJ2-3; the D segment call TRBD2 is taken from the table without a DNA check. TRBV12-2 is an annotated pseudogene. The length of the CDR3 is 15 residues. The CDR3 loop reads CASRRTRTGTDTQYF. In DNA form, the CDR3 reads TGTGCAAGTCGCCGGACTAGAACGGGCACAGATACGCAGTATTTT.

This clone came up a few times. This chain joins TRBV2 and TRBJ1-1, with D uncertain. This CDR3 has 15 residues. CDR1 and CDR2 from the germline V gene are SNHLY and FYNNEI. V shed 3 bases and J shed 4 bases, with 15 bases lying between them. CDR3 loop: CASSEQSLSGTEAFF. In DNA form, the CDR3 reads TGTGCCAGCAGTGAGCAAAGCCTAAGTGGCACTGAAGCTTTCTTT.

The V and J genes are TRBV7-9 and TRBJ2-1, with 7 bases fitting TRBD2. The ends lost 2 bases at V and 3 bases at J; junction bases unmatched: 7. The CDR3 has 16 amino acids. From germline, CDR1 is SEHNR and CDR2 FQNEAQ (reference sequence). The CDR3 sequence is CASSLIGGGNYNEQFF. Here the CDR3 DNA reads TGTGCCAGCAGCTTAATTGGCGGGGGAAACTACAATGAGCAGTTCTTC.

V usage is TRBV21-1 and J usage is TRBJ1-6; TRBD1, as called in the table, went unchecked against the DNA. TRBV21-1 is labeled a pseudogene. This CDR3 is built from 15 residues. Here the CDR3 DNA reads TGTGCCAGCCGACCCCGGGACAGGGTTTTCTCACCCCTCCACTTT. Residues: CASRPRDRVFSPLHF.

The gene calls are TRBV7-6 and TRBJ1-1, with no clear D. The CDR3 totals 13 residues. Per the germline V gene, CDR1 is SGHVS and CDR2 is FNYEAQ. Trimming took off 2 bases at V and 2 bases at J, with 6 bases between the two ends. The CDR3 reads CASSLSENTEAFF. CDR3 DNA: TGTGCCAGCAGCTTATCCGAAAACACTGAAGCTTTCTTT.

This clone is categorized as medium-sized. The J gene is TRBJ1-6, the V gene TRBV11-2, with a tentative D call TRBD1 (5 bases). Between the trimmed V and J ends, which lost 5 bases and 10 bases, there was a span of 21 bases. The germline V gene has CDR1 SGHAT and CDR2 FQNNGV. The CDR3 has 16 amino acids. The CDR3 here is CASSRNPGDFGSPLHF. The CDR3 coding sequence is TGTGCCAGCAGCCGAAATCCGGGGGACTTCGGGTCACCCCTCCACTTT. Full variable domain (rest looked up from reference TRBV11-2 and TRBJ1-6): EAGVAQSPRYKIIEKRQSVAFWCNPISGHATLYWYQQILGQGPKLLIQFQNNGVVDDSQLPKDRFSAERLKGVDSTLKIQPAKLEDSAVYLCASSRNPGDFGSPLHFGNGTRLTVT.

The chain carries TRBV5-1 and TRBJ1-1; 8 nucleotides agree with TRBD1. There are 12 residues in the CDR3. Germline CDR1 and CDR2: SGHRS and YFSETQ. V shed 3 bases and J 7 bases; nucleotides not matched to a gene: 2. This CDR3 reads CASSSGTGEAFF. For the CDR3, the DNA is TGCGCCAGCAGCTCTGGGACAGGTGAAGCTTTCTTT.

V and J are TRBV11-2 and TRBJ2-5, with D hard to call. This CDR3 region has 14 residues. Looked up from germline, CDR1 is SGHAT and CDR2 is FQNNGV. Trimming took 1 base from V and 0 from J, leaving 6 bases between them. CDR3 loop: CASSLGRNQETQYF. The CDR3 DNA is TGTGCCAGCAGCTTAGGGCGCAACCAAGAGACCCAGTACTTC.

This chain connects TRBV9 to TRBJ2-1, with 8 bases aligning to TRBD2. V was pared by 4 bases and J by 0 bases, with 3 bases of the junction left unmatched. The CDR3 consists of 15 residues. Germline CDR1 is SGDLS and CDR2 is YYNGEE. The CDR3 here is CASSRGGSSYNEQFF. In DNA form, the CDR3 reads TGTGCCAGCAGCCGCGGGGGGAGCTCCTACAATGAGCAGTTCTTC.